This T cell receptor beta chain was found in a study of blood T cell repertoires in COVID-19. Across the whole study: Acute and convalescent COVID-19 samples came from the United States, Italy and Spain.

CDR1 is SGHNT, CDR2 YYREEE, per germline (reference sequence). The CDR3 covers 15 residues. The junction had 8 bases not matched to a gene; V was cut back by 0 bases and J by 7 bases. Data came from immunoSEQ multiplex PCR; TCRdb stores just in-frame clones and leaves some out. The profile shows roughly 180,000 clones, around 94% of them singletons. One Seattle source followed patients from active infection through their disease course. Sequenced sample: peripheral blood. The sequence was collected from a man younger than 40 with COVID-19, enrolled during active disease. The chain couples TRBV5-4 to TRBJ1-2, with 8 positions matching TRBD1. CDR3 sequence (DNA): TGTGCCAGCAGCTTGGCCAACACAGGGGGTGTTGGCTACACCTTC. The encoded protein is CASSLANTGGVGYTF.